The 16 T cell receptor beta chains reported below all come from one sample, sequenced in a study of blood T cell repertoires in COVID-19. Using immunoSEQ multiplex PCR, the repertoire was profiled, and TCRdb retains in-frame clones only, with some absent. The data hold roughly 150,000 clones, with around 88% observed a single time. Sequences were obtained from peripheral blood. These receptors were collected from a man between 60 and 70 years old with active or convalescent COVID-19.

The genes are TRBV19 and TRBJ1-2; D unresolved. Per the germline V gene, CDR1 is LNHDA and CDR2 is SQIVND (reference sequence). This CDR3 region has 15 residues. Deletions cut 0 bases from V and 0 bases from J, with 8 bases between. CDR3 nucleotide sequence: TGTGCCAGTAGTATAGAACACAAAGCTAACTATGGCTACACCTTC. Protein sequence: CASSIEHKANYGYTF.

This clone was picked up a small number of times. This chain links TRBV19 with TRBJ2-5, with TRBD1 matching 8 bases. This CDR3 is built from 13 residues. Germline V gene lookup returns CDR1 LNHDA and CDR2 SQIVND (reference sequence). The ends lost 6 bases at V and 2 bases at J; junction bases unmatched: 2. The CDR3 region has the DNA TGTGCCAGTAGACGGACAGGGCAAGAGACCCAGTACTTC. Its translation is CASRRTGQETQYF. The whole variable domain, remainder taken from reference TRBV19 and TRBJ2-5, is DGGITQSPKYLFRKEGQNVTLSCEQNLNHDAMYWYRQDPGQGLRLIYYSQIVNDFQKGDIAEGYSVSREKKESFPLTVTSAQKNPTAFYLCASRRTGQETQYFGPGTRLLVL.

This chain links TRBV13 with TRBJ1-1, with D perhaps matching TRBD1 (5 bases). The CDR3 runs 16 residues. Germline V gene lookup returns CDR1 PRHDT and CDR2 FYEKMQ (reference sequence). The V gene lost 5 bases and the J gene lost 1 base, with 17 bases spanning the gap. The DNA for the CDR3 is TGTGCCAGCAGCCTCAATGGCGGGGGGAAGAACACTGAAGCTTTCTTT. Its protein product is CASSLNGGGKNTEAFF.

The rearrangement joins TRBV14 to TRBJ1-1; D perhaps matches TRBD1 (6 bases). The V end was cut by 4 bases, the J end by 8 bases, with 14 bases between. The V gene's germline CDR1 is SGHDN and CDR2 FVKESK. The CDR3 is 13 amino acids. CDR3 amino acids: CASSPPGQPEAFF. In DNA form, the CDR3 reads TGTGCCAGCAGCCCTCCCGGACAGCCAGAAGCTTTCTTT.

This chain links TRBV24-1 with TRBJ2-5, with TRBD2 as a possible D gene (6 bases). The J call may be wrong; the DNA end is better matched by TRBJ2-7. CDR1 is KGHDR, CDR2 SFDVKD, per germline. The CDR3 sequence is 14 residues long. This CDR3 reads CATSETGTPYEQYF. CDR3 nucleotides: TGTGCCACCAGTGAAACCGGGACTCCGTACGAGCAGTACTTC.

This chain links TRBV12-3 or TRBV12-4 with TRBJ2-5; D gene uncertain. The CDR3 has 11 amino acids. Trimming removed 3 bases at V and 5 bases at J, with 4 bases between. The CDR3 here is CASSFEETQYF. CDR3 sequence (DNA): TGTGCCAGCAGTTTCGAGGAGACCCAGTACTTC.

J is TRBJ2-2 and V is TRBV9; 7 bases are shared with TRBD2. There are 15 residues in the CDR3. V gave up 0 bases and J gave up 5 bases; unmatched junction bases: 4. Germline-derived CDR1 and CDR2 are SGDLS and YYNGEE. CDR3 DNA: TGTGCCAGCAGCGTAGTCGCGGGGGAGACCGGGGAGCTGTTTTTT. Protein product: CASSVVAGETGELFF.

The chain is built from TRBV10-3 and TRBJ2-1; TRBD2 aligns across 13 bases. The V gene's germline CDR1 is ENHRY and CDR2 SYGVKD. V lost 3 bases to trimming and J lost 0 bases; unmatched junction nucleotides: 11. This CDR3 has 20 residues. CDR3 nucleotide sequence: TGTGCCATCAGTGATTCCCCGGGACTAGCGGGGAAGAGCTCCTACAATGAGCAGTTCTTC. Protein product: CAISDSPGLAGKSSYNEQFF.

V is TRBV27 and J is TRBJ2-5; 8 bases align to TRBD2. Losses at the gene ends were 5 bases for V and 7 bases for J; bases not matched to a gene: 3. Germline loops: CDR1 MNHEY, CDR2 SMNVEV (reference sequence). The CDR3 runs to 12 residues. CDR3 in DNA: TGTGCCAGCAGTACGGCGGGGGGGACCCAGTACTTC. It translates to CASSTAGGTQYF.

The V gene is TRBV14, the J gene TRBJ1-5, with 7 nucleotides matching TRBD1. Germline loops: CDR1 SGHDN, CDR2 FVKESK. The J segment lost 5 bases and the V segment lost 7 bases, leaving 11 bases of the junction unmatched. The CDR3 runs to 15 residues. The CDR3 DNA reads TGTGCCAGCACCAGACCGCGGGACAGCCATCAGCCCCAGCATTTT. Translated: CASTRPRDSHQPQHF.

This chain connects TRBV11-2 to TRBJ2-7, with a tentative D call TRBD2 (5 bases). V was clipped by 3 bases and J by 2 bases, with 8 bases between them. Germline V gene lookup returns CDR1 SGHAT and CDR2 FQNNGV. The CDR3 runs to 13 residues. In DNA form, the CDR3 reads TGTGCCAGCAGCTTGGGAGCCACCTACGAGCAGTACTTC. Translated: CASSLGATYEQYF.

The V and J genes are TRBV7-9 and TRBJ2-2; perhaps TRBD2 as D (6 bases). Germline V gene sequence: CDR1 SEHNR, CDR2 FQNEAQ (reference sequence). The CDR3 is 16 amino acids. Trimming took 1 base from V and 6 from J, leaving 15 bases between them. CDR3 loop: CASSLGPGLRAGELFF. CDR3 coding DNA: TGTGCCAGCAGCTTAGGCCCGGGACTGCGTGCCGGGGAGCTGTTTTTT.

This chain uses TRBV7-9 with TRBJ1-1; 7 nucleotides line up with TRBD1. The CDR3 is made up of 14 amino acids. With V trimmed by 5 bases and J by 1 base, 4 bases remained unmatched. Germline CDR1 reads SEHNR; CDR2 reads FQNEAQ (reference sequence). CDR3 sequence reads: CASSRDSSNTEAFF. CDR3 sequence (DNA): TGTGCCAGCAGCAGGGACAGTTCGAACACTGAAGCTTTCTTT. Variable domain in full (rest from reference TRBV7-9 and TRBJ1-1): DTGVSQNPRHKITKRGQNVTFRCDPISEHNRLYWYRQTLGQGPEFLTYFQNEAQLEKSRLLSDRFSAERPKGSFSTLEIQRTEQGDSAMYLCASSRDSSNTEAFFGQGTRLTVV.

The V gene is TRBV2, the J gene TRBJ1-1; D uncertain. This CDR3 comprises 12 residues. Germline V gene data show CDR1 as SNHLY and CDR2 as FYNNEI. V gave up 6 bases and J gave up 3 bases, with 8 bases separating them. The CDR3 is CASRYGDTEAFF. The CDR3 DNA sequence: TGTGCCAGCAGGTACGGTGACACTGAAGCTTTCTTT.

The chain uses TRBV2 and TRBJ2-5, with a possible D match to TRBD1 (6 bases). Germline V CDR1 and CDR2: SNHLY, FYNNEI. V lost 4 bases to trimming and J lost 4 bases, with 16 bases between them. The CDR3 length is 15 residues. CDR3 region: CASSGGGGPRETQYF. The CDR3 region has the DNA TGTGCCAGCAGTGGTGGGGGCGGACCCCGAGAGACCCAGTACTTC.

The rearrangement joins TRBV2 to TRBJ2-5; 8 bases line up with TRBD1. The CDR3 spans 14 residues. Unmatched junction bases numbered 4, after V lost 5 bases and J lost 2 bases. Germline V gene lookup returns CDR1 SNHLY and CDR2 FYNNEI. The CDR3 coding sequence is TGTGCCAGCAGTCTCACAGGGGGGCAAGAGACCCAGTACTTC. It is translated as CASSLTGGQETQYF.